This TCR beta chain is drawn from a study of T cells in Graves' hyperthyroidism and ophthalmopathy. Overall study results and limits: Most expanded thyroid clonotypes above 0.001 also appeared in blood. In the analysis, a 13 V-J model separated ophthalmopathy from stable hyperthyroidism.

A patient was excluded if there was uncontrolled infection, other autoimmune disease, pregnancy or lactation. The authors obtained PBMCs from over 8 ml of fresh peripheral blood. As regards this clonotype: Its antigen is unknown.

TCR beta CDR3 region amplification was performed from RNA transcripts. First-round RT-PCR of the TCR CDR3 relied on the HTBI primer set. TCRdb passed the multiplex PCR reads through MiXCR, listing each CDR3 protein once. Of around 340,000 distinct CDR3 sequences listed, 15% to 20% are singletons. The source is a woman aged 40 to 49 with Graves' ophthalmopathy. What was sequenced was blood.

Here the CDR3 DNA reads TGTGCCAGCAGTTTGGGGACTAGCGCCCACGAGCAGTACTTC. It translates to CASSLGTSAHEQYF. V is TRBV6-2 or TRBV6-3 and J is TRBJ2-7; TRBD2 matches 10 bases. The CDR3 sequence is 14 residues long. From germline, CDR1 is MNHEY and CDR2 SVGEGT. V trimming: 4 bases; J trimming: 5 bases; junction bases outside the gene matches: 5.